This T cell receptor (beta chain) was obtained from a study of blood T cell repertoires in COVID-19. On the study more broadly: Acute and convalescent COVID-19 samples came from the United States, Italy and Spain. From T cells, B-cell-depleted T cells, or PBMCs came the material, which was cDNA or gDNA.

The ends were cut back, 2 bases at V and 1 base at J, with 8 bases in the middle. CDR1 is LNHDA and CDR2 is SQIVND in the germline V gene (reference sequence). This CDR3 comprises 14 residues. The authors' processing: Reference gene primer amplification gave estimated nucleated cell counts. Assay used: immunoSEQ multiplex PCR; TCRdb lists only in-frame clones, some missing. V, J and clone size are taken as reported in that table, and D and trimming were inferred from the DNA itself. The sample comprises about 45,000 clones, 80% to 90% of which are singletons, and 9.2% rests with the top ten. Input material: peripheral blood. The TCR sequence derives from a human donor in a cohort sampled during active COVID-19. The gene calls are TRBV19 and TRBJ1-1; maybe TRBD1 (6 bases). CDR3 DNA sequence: TGTGCCAGTAGTATAAGGGGGGGGAACACTGAAGCTTTCTTT. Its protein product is CASSIRGGNTEAFF.